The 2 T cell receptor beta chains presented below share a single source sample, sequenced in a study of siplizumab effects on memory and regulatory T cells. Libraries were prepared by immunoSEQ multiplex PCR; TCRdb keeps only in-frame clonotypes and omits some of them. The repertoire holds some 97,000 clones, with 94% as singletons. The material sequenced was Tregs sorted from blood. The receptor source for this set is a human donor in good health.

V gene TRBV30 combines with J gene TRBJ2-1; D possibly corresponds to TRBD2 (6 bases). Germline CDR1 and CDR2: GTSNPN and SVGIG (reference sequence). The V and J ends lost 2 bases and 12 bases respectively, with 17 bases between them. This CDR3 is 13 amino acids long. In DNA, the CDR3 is TGTGCCTGGAGTCAGGAAGGGGCCGGGGGGCAGTTCTTC. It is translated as CAWSQEGAGGQFF.

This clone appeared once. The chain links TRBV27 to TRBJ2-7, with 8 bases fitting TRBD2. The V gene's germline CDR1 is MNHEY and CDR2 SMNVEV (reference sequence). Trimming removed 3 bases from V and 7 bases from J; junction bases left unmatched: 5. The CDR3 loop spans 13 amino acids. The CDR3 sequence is CASSFSGIFEQYF. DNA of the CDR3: TGTGCCAGCAGTTTTAGCGGGATCTTTGAGCAGTACTTC.